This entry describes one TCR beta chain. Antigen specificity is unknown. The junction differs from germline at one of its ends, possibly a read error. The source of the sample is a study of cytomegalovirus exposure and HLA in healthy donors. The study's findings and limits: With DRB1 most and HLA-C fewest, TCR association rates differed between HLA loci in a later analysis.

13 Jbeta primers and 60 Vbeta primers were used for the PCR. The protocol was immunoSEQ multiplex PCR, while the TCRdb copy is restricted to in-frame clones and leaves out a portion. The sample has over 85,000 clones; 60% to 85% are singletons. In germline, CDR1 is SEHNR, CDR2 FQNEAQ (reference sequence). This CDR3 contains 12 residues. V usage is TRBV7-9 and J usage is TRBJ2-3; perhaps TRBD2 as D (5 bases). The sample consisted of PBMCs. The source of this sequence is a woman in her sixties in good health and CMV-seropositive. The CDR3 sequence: CSSSLAGVTQYF. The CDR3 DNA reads TGTTCCAGCAGCTTAGCCGGGGTTACGCAGTATTTT.